The clone carrying this T cell receptor beta chain occurred a few times. The target antigen is unknown. From RNA transcripts, TCR beta CDR3 regions were amplified. The TCR CDR3 was amplified in a first-round RT-PCR using the HTBI primer set. TCRdb reprocessed the multiplex PCR reads with MiXCR, giving one entry per CDR3 protein. Of around 570,000 distinct CDR3 sequences detected, 20% appear once; the ten largest clones hold roughly 50%. These data originate in a study of T cells in Graves' hyperthyroidism and ophthalmopathy. The ends were cut back, 10 bases at V and 2 bases at J, with 12 bases in the middle. The CDR3 sequence is 12 residues long. Germline CDR1 MNHNS, CDR2 SASEGT. Study results and limitations: Expanded thyroid clonotypes (above 0.001) were mostly also found in blood.

Pregnant or lactating patients were excluded, as were those with uncontrolled infection or other autoimmune disease. The chain carries TRBV6-1 and TRBJ2-7, with D unclear. Material for sequencing was blood. This TCR was recovered from a man aged 35-49 years with Graves' ophthalmopathy. DNA for the CDR3: TGTGCCACCGCTGCCGATACCTACGAGCAGTACTTC. Its translation is CATAADTYEQYF.